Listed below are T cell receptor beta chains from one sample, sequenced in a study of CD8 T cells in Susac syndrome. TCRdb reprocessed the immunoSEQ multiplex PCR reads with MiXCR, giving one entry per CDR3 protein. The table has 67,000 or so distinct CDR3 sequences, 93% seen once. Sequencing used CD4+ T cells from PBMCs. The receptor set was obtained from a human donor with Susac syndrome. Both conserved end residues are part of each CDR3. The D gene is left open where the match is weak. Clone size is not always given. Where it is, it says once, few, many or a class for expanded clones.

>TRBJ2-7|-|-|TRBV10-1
CASSEAGYEQYF
TGCGCCAGCAGTGAAGCGGGCTACGAGCAGTACTTC
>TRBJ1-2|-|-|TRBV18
CASSPIRYPDGYTF
TGTGCCAGCTCACCCATTCGGTACCCGGATGGCTACACCTTC
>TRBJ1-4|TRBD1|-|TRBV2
CAVQGASSEKLFF
TGTGCCGTACAGGGGGCGAGTTCGGAAAAACTGTTTTTT
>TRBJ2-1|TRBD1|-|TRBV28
CASSRPGQGTGEQFF
TGTGCCAGCAGCCGGCCGGGACAGGGAACTGGTGAGCAGTTCTTC
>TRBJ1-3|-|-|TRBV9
CASSPQTAGNTIYF
TGTGCCAGCAGCCCCCAGACAGCTGGAAACACCATATATTTT
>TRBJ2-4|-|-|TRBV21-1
CASSSQRPPDLIAKNIQYF
TGTGCCAGCAGCTCCCAAAGACCTCCTGATTTAATAGCCAAAAACATTCAGTACTTC
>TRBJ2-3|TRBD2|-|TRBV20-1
CSAANGTSGGLTDTQYF
TGCAGTGCCGCAAACGGGACTAGCGGGGGTTTAACAGATACGCAGTATTTT
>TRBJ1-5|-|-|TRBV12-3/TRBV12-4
CASSPGGALNQPQHF
TGTGCCAGCAGCCCGGGGGGGGCTCTCAATCAGCCCCAGCATTTT
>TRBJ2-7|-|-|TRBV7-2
CASSLARHEQYF
TGTGCCAGCAGCTTAGCAAGACACGAGCAGTACTTC
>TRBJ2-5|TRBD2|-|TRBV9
CASSVQVSGEETQYF
TGTGCCAGCAGCGTACAGGTTAGCGGGGAAGAGACCCAGTACTTC
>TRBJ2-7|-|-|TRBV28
CASSLTLYEQYF
TGTGCCAGCAGTTTAACATTGTACGAGCAGTACTTC
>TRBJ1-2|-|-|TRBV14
CASSLTRYSNYGYTF
TGTGCCAGCAGCCTAACGAGGTACTCTAACTATGGCTACACCTTC
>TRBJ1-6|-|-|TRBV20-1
CSARSEGPNSPLHF
TGCAGTGCTAGATCTGAAGGGCCGAATTCACCCCTCCACTTT
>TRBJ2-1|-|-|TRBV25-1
CASSQPGRAYNEQFF
TGTGCCAGCAGCCAACCGGGACGCGCGTACAATGAGCAGTTCTTC
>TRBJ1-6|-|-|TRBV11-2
CASSHRLGGAVYNSPLHF
TGTGCCAGCAGCCATAGATTGGGGGGGGCTGTCTATAATTCACCCCTCCACTTT
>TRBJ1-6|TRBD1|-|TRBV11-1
CASSFGQGNSPLHF
TGTGCCAGCAGCTTCGGACAGGGGAATTCACCCCTCCACTTT
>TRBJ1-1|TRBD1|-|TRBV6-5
CASSSPRGTGVNTEAFF
TGTGCCAGCAGTTCTCCCAGGGGGACAGGGGTTAACACTGAAGCTTTCTTT
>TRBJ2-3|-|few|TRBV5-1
CASSLRGDTQYF
TGCGCCAGCAGCTTGAGGGGGGATACGCAGTATTTT
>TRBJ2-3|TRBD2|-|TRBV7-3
CASSPQGAGGITDTQYF
TGTGCCAGCAGCCCCCAGGGAGCGGGGGGGATCACAGATACGCAGTATTTT
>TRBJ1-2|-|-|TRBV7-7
CASSLARKVGYTF
TGTGCTAGCAGCTTAGCGCGTAAGGTTGGCTACACCTTC
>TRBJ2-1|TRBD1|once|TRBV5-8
CASSYDRGPSNEQFF
TGTGCCAGCAGCTATGACAGGGGGCCTAGCAATGAGCAGTTCTTC
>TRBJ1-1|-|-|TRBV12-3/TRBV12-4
CASSLGSSGPTEAFF
TGTGCCAGCAGTTTAGGTTCGTCCGGGCCCACTGAAGCTTTCTTT
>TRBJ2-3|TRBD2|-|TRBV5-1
CASSSTGGARADTQYF
TGCGCCAGCAGCTCCACGGGGGGGGCGAGGGCAGATACGCAGTATTTT